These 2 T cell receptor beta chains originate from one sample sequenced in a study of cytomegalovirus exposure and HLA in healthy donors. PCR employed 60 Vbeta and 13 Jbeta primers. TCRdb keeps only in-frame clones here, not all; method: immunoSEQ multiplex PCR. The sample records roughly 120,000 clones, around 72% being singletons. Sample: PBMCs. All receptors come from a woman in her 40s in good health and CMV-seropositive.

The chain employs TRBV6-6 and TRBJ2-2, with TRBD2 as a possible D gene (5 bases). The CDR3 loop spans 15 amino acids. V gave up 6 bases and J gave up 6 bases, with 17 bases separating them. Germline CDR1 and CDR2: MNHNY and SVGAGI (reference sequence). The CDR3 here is CASSPFEGYPGELFF. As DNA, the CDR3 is TGTGCCAGCAGCCCCTTCGAGGGCTACCCCGGGGAGCTGTTTTTT.

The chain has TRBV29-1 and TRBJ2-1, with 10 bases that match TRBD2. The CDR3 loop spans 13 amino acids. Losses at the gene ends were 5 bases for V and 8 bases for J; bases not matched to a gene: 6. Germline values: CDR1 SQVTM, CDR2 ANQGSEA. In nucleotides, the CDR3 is TGCAGCGTTCCAGCGGGGGGGCGGGATGAGCAGTTCTTC. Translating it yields CSVPAGGRDEQFF.